One and the same sample provided the 2 T cell receptor beta chains below, sequenced in a study of cytomegalovirus exposure and HLA in healthy donors (dated 2017 in TCRdb). The library came from the immunoSEQ multiplex PCR assay. For the multiplex PCR, a mixture combining 60 forward primers for TCR Vbeta segments and 13 reverse primers for TCR Jbeta segments was used. TCRdb retrieved this table from immuneACCESS and kept in-frame rearrangements only. Not all clones are present; in checked studies, unresolved V genes account for under half, and no reason is known for the remainder. This sample holds fewer than 120,000 clones; about three quarters were observed only once. Jointly, the top ten make up 1% to 1.5% of the sample. Sequenced sample: PBMCs. Receptors were obtained from a woman in her twenties or thirties in good health and CMV-seronegative.

This clone was detected a few times. The chain is built from TRBV6-6 and TRBJ1-1, with a tentative D call TRBD1 (6 bases). The CDR3 length is 13 residues. Germline-derived CDR1 and CDR2 are MNHNY and SVGAGI (reference sequence). The V end lost 8 bases, the J end lost 5 bases, and 15 bases lay between the germline ends. The CDR3 coding sequence is TGTGCCAGCGATCGTACAGGGTCGACTGAAGCTTTCTTT. Translated: CASDRTGSTEAFF.

The V and J genes are TRBV15 and TRBJ1-1; a weak D match, TRBD1 (5 bases). Trimming stripped 0 bases from V and 4 bases from J, with 9 bases between. This CDR3 has 14 amino acids. Germline V gene sequence: CDR1 LNHNV, CDR2 YYDKDF (reference sequence). CDR3 in amino acids: CATSRDWGGTEAFF. The CDR3 DNA reads as TGTGCCACCAGCAGAGATTGGGGGGGCACTGAAGCTTTCTTT.